The next 24 T cell receptor beta chains were all read from a single sample in a study of T cell responses to AZD1222 COVID-19 vaccine (dated by TCRdb to the early 2020s). Library preparation was by the immunoSEQ multiplex PCR assay. TCRdb re-hosts the immuneACCESS table, in-frame sequences only. Its copies lack some clones; in the studies checked, an unresolved V gene accounts for under half of them, and the cause for the rest is not known. This sample gives roughly 84,000 clones in total; 87% of them show up just once. Of the sample, about 1.4% is held by the ten largest clones. What the time point label conveys for this sample: baseline before first vaccination. This specimen was peripheral blood, taken on day 0 of AZD1222 vaccination. The origin of the receptors is an adult in good health.

CDR3 DNA sequence: TGTGCTAGTGGTTTGGACGGCCCCTACGAGCAGTACTTC. It specifies CASGLDGPYEQYF. The V and J genes are TRBV12-5 and TRBJ2-7; no clear D gene. Trimming removed 1 base from V and 2 bases from J, with 6 bases in between. Germline CDR1 and CDR2: LGHNT and FRNRAP. The CDR3 is 13 residues long.

The chain couples TRBV7-9 to TRBJ1-1, with 8 bases identical to TRBD1. The CDR3 spans 14 residues. Per the germline V gene, CDR1 is SEHNR and CDR2 is FQNEAQ (reference sequence). With V trimmed by 7 bases and J by 1 base, 5 bases remained unmatched. CDR3 amino acids: CASTRQGWNTEAFF. In DNA form, the CDR3 reads TGTGCCAGCACCCGACAGGGGTGGAACACTGAAGCTTTCTTT.

With regard to this clone: The sample holds other DNA sequences that translate to the same CDR3. The V call is TRBV7-2, the J call TRBJ1-5; D is unclear. Trimming cost V 4 bases and J 4 bases, with 8 bases left between them. Germline CDR1 is SGHTA and CDR2 is FQGNSA. This CDR3 has 13 amino acids. CDR3 sequence (DNA): TGTGCCAGCAGCTCGGAGAGGAATCAGCCCCAGCATTTT. Encoded protein: CASSSERNQPQHF. Full variable domain (missing parts from reference TRBV7-2 and TRBJ1-5): GAGVSQSPSNKVTEKGKDVELRCDPISGHTALYWYRQSLGQGLEFLIYFQGNSAPDKSGLPSDRFSAERTGGSVSTLTIQRTQQEDSAVYLCASSSERNQPQHFGDGTRLSIL.

The gene calls are TRBV18 and TRBJ2-7; 7 bases align to TRBD2. This CDR3 is 17 amino acids long. The germline V gene has CDR1 KGHSH and CDR2 LQKENI. Unmatched junction bases numbered 10, after V lost 2 bases and J lost 0 bases. The CDR3 nucleotides are TGTGCCAGCTCACCAATCTCATGGCGGGAGAGCTCCTACGAGCAGTACTTC. Its translation is CASSPISWRESSYEQYF.

CDR3 region: CASRLDGIGVGNTEAFF. In DNA, the CDR3 is TGTGCCAGCAGACTCGATGGGATCGGGGTTGGGAACACTGAAGCTTTCTTT. The chain links TRBV6-9 to TRBJ1-1; D not resolved. Germline-derived CDR1 and CDR2 are MNHGY and SVAAGI. There are 17 residues in the CDR3. V gave up 6 bases and J gave up 1 base, with 21 bases separating them.

This chain links TRBV24-1 with TRBJ2-1; D might be TRBD2 (5 bases). Germline V CDR1 and CDR2: KGHDR, SFDVKD. The length of the CDR3 is 13 residues. V gave up 3 bases and J gave up 9 bases, with 11 bases separating them. CDR3 DNA: TGTGCCACCAGTGATCCGTCTAGCAGTGAGCAGTTCTTC. Protein sequence: CATSDPSSSEQFF.

The CDR3 reads CASSLGAGPPYNQPQHF. CDR3 bases: TGTGCCAGCAGTCTGGGGGCGGGACCCCCATACAATCAGCCCCAGCATTTT. The rearrangement joins TRBV6-6 to TRBJ1-5; D perhaps matches TRBD1 (6 bases). Trimming stripped 5 bases from V and 3 bases from J, with 20 bases between. The CDR3 totals 17 residues. The germline V gene has CDR1 MNHNY and CDR2 SVGAGI (reference sequence).

V usage is TRBV5-6 and J usage is TRBJ1-2; perhaps TRBD1 as D (5 bases). The CDR3 spans 14 residues. The V end lost 3 bases, the J end lost 4 bases, and 13 bases lay between the germline ends. From germline, CDR1 is SGHDT and CDR2 YYEEEE. The CDR3 nucleotides are TGTGCCAGCAGCTCGGCGGGGGGTTCCTATGGCTACACCTTC. This translates into CASSSAGGSYGYTF. The complete variable domain, with remaining parts taken from reference TRBV5-6 and TRBJ1-2, reads DAGVTQSPTHLIKTRGQQVTLRCSPKSGHDTVSWYQQALGQGPQFIFQYYEEEERQRGNFPDRFSGHQFPNYSSELNVNALLLGDSALYLCASSSAGGSYGYTFGSGTRLTVV.

The rearrangement joins TRBV7-8 to TRBJ2-1, with 10 bases that match TRBD2. Trimming at V came to 6 bases and at J to 4 bases, leaving 9 bases not matched to a gene. The CDR3 has 16 residues. CDR1 is SGHVS, CDR2 FQNEAQ, per germline. The CDR3 sequence: CASSRKGLANYNEQFF. CDR3 in DNA: TGTGCCAGCAGTAGAAAGGGACTAGCGAATTACAATGAGCAGTTCTTC.

The chain links TRBV4-1 to TRBJ1-2, with D maybe TRBD1 (5 bases). The V end was cut by 9 bases, the J end by 3 bases, with 20 bases between. CDR1 MGHRA and CDR2 YSYEKL come from the germline V gene. There are 15 residues in the CDR3. In DNA, the CDR3 is TGCGCCAGTCAGGGTCCCGGGAGGGCCCACTATGGCTACACCTTC. Translated, it gives CASQGPGRAHYGYTF.

V gene TRBV7-9 combines with J gene TRBJ2-2; the D is unclear. The CDR3 runs to 16 residues. Germline lookup yields CDR1 SEHNR and CDR2 FQNEAQ (reference sequence). V lost 1 base and J 0 bases, leaving 9 bases between the germline ends. In DNA form, the CDR3 reads TGTGCCAGCAGCTTAGACGGCAGGTCGAACACCGGGGAGCTGTTTTTT. Encoded protein: CASSLDGRSNTGELFF.

This chain joins TRBV12-3 or TRBV12-4 and TRBJ1-2; D not resolved. V lost 4 bases and J lost 1, with 7 bases in between. CDR3 size: 13 residues. CDR3 region: CASSWDLNYGYTF. CDR3 coding DNA: TGTGCCAGCAGTTGGGATCTTAACTATGGCTACACCTTC.

V usage is TRBV11-1 and J usage is TRBJ2-1; 7 nucleotides align to TRBD2. The CDR3 sequence is 13 residues long. Per the germline V gene, CDR1 is SGHAT and CDR2 is FQDESV (reference sequence). Germline trimming cut 7 bases from V and 7 bases from J; bases unmatched to any gene: 7. The CDR3 region has the DNA TGTGCCAGCACCTACAGCGGGAATAATGAGCAGTTCTTC. Amino acid sequence: CASTYSGNNEQFF.

CDR3 residues: CASSEWGSGTSTDTQYF. In nucleotides, the CDR3 is TGTGCCAGCAGTGAATGGGGTAGCGGAACTAGCACAGATACGCAGTATTTT. V usage is TRBV2 and J usage is TRBJ2-3; a weak D match, TRBD2 (6 bases). Germline V gene sequence: CDR1 SNHLY, CDR2 FYNNEI. Trimming stripped 2 bases from V and 0 bases from J, with 15 bases between. There are 17 residues in the CDR3.

The chain has TRBV6-2 or TRBV6-3 and TRBJ1-5, with 8 positions matching TRBD1. This CDR3 has 15 amino acids. Trimming took 0 bases from V and 6 from J; bases not matched to a gene: 4. Germline lookup yields CDR1 MNHEY and CDR2 SVGEGT. For the CDR3, the DNA is TGTGCCAGCAGTTACTCCACAGGGGGTGGTCAGCCCCAGCATTTT. Translation: CASSYSTGGGQPQHF.

The rearrangement joins TRBV6-2 or TRBV6-3 to TRBJ2-7, with 7 bases fitting TRBD2. This CDR3 has 13 amino acids. Germline-derived CDR1 and CDR2 are MNHEY and SVGEGT. The ends lost 4 bases at V and 6 bases at J; junction bases unmatched: 6. The CDR3 DNA follows: TGTGCCAGCAGTTTAACTAGCGTGAGCGAGCAGTACTTC. Protein product: CASSLTSVSEQYF.

V gene TRBV4-3 combines with J gene TRBJ1-6, with a tentative D call TRBD1 (5 bases). V lost 0 bases to trimming and J lost 7 bases, with 13 bases between them. In germline, CDR1 is LGHNA, CDR2 YSLEER. The CDR3 has 16 amino acids. The CDR3 DNA is TGCGCCAGCAGCCAAGACCAGGGTTACCTCAATTCACCCCTCCACTTT. It is translated as CASSQDQGYLNSPLHF.

The sample holds one count of this clone. This sequence joins TRBV12-3 or TRBV12-4 and TRBJ1-1; D is possibly TRBD1 (6 bases). The CDR3 runs 13 residues. Trimming removed 4 bases at V and 1 base at J, with 7 bases between. The chain's CDR3 is CASSSTGNTEAFF. CDR3 bases: TGTGCCAGCAGTTCGACAGGGAACACTGAAGCTTTCTTT.

This chain links TRBV6-5 with TRBJ1-1; TRBD1 agrees at 9 bases. The V segment lost 4 bases and the J segment 3 bases; nucleotides outside the gene matches: 0. Germline CDR1 reads MNHEY; CDR2 reads SVGAGI. The CDR3 covers 13 residues. The CDR3 DNA reads TGTGCCAGCAGTTGGGACAGGGACACTGAAGCTTTCTTT. Amino acids: CASSWDRDTEAFF.

This clone occurred a few times. The chain combines TRBV18 with TRBJ1-1; D call uncertain. The CDR3 contains 12 residues. The V end was cut by 6 bases, the J end by 1 base, with 6 bases between. In germline, CDR1 is KGHSH, CDR2 LQKENI. The CDR3 sequence: CASSTANTEAFF. DNA for the CDR3: TGTGCCAGCTCCACGGCGAACACTGAAGCTTTCTTT.

The chain joins TRBV5-1 to TRBJ1-3; weak D call: TRBD1 (6 bases). CDR3 length equals 14 residues. Trimming left V 0 bases short and J 2 bases short, with 6 bases between. Germline CDR1 and CDR2: SGHRS and YFSETQ. CDR3 sequence: CASSLAGAGNTIYF. CDR3 DNA sequence: TGCGCCAGCAGCTTGGCAGGGGCTGGAAACACCATATATTTT.

The J gene is TRBJ2-3, the V gene TRBV6-5; D is perhaps TRBD1 or TRBD2 (5 bases each). This CDR3 contains 14 residues. Trimming cost V 5 bases and J 4 bases, with 13 bases left between them. Germline CDR1 MNHEY, CDR2 SVGAGI. The CDR3 bases are TGTGCCAGCAGTACATGGGGGTCCCCAGATACGCAGTATTTT. This sequence encodes CASSTWGSPDTQYF.

Only one count was recorded for this clone. The V gene is TRBV5-5, the J gene TRBJ1-1, with unresolved D. Trimming pared 4 bases from V and 1 base from J, leaving 17 bases between. The CDR3 consists of 16 residues. Looked up from germline, CDR1 is SGHKS and CDR2 is YYEKEE (reference sequence). The CDR3 loop is CASSPGPAQTNTEAFF. Written as DNA, the CDR3 is TGTGCCAGCAGCCCCGGGCCCGCCCAGACGAACACTGAAGCTTTCTTT.

The chain uses TRBV23-1 and TRBJ2-3; 7 nucleotides match TRBD1. TRBV23-1 is an ORF, with its function uncertain. The CDR3 is made up of 16 amino acids. The V segment lost 8 bases and the J segment 9 bases; nucleotides outside the gene matches: 20. The CDR3 is CASGPTAGGDLRTQYF. The CDR3, as DNA: TGCGCCAGCGGGCCGACAGCAGGGGGAGACCTTAGAACGCAGTATTTT.